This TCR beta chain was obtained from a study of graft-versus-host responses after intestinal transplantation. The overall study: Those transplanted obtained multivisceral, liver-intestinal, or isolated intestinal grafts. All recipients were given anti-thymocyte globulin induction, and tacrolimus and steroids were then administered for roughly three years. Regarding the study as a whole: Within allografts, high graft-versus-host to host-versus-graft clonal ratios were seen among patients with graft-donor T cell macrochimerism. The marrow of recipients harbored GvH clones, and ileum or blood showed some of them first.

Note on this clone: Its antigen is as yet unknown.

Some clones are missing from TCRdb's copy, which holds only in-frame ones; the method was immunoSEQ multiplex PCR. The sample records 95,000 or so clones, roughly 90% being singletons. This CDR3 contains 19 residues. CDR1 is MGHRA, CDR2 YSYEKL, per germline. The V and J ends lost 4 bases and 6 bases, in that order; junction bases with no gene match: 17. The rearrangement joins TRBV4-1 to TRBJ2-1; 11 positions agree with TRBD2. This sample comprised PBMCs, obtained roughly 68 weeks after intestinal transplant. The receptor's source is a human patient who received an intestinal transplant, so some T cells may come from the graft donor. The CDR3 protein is CASSRDASKTSGVGNEQFF. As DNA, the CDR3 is TGCGCCAGCAGCCGAGACGCCTCTAAGACTAGCGGGGTTGGCAATGAGCAGTTCTTC.